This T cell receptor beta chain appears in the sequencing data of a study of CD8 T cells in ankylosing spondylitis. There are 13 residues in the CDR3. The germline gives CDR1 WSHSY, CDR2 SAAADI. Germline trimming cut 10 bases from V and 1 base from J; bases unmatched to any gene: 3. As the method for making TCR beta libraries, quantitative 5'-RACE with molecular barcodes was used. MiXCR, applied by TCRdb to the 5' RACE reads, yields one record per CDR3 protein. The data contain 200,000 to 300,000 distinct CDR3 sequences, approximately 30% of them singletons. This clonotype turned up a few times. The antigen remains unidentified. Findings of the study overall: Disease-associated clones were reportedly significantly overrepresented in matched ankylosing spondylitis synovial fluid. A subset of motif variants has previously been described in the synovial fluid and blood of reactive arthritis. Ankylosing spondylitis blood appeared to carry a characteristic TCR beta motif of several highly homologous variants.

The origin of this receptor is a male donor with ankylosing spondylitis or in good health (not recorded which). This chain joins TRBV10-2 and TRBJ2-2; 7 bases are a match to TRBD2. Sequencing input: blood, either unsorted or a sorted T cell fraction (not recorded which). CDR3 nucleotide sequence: TGCGCCACCGGGACTATGAACACCGGGGAGCTGTTTTTT. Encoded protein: CATGTMNTGELFF.